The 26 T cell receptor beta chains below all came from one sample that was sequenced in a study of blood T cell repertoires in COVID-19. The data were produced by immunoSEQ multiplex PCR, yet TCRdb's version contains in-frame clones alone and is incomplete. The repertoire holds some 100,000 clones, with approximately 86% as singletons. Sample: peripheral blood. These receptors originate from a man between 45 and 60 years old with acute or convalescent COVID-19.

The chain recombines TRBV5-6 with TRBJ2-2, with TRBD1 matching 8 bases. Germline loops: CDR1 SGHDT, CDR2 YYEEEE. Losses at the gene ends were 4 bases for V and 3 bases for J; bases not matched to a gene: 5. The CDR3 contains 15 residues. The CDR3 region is CASSPQGAHTGELFF. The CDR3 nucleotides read TGTGCCAGCAGCCCTCAGGGGGCGCACACCGGGGAGCTGTTTTTT.

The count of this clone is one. This CDR3 is CASSITPRSRGDGYTF. The CDR3 region has the DNA TGTGCCAGTAGTATAACCCCTCGGAGCAGGGGAGATGGCTACACCTTC. The rearrangement uses TRBV19 and TRBJ1-2, with D maybe TRBD1 (6 bases). Germline V CDR1 and CDR2: LNHDA, SQIVND (reference sequence). The CDR3 contains 16 residues. V lost 2 bases and J 6 bases, leaving 19 bases between the germline ends.

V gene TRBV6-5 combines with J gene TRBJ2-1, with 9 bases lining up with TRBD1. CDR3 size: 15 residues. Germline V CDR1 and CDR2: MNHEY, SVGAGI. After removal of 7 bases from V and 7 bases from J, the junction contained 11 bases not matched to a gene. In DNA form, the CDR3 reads TGTGCCAGCACCACGGGACAGGGACTGAGGAATGAGCAGTTCTTC. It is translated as CASTTGQGLRNEQFF.

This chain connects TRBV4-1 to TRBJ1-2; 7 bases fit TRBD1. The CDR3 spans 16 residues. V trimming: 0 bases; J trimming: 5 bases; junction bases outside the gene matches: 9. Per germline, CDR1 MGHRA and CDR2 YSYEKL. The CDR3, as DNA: TGCGCCAGCAGCCAAGAAAACCCGGACAGGACTTATGGCTACACCTTC. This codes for CASSQENPDRTYGYTF.

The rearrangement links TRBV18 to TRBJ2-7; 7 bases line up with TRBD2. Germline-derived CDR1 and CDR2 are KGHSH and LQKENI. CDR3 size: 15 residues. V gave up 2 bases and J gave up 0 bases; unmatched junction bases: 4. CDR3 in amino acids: CASSPGAGVSYEQYF. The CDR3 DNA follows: TGTGCCAGCTCACCAGGGGCGGGAGTCTCCTACGAGCAGTACTTC.

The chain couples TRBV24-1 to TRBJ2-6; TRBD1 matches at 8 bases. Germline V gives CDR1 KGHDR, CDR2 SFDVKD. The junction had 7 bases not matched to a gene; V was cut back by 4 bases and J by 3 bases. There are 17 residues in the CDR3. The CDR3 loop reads CATSEPTGGLGANVLTF. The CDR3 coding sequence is TGTGCCACCAGTGAGCCCACAGGGGGGCTTGGGGCCAACGTCCTGACTTTC.

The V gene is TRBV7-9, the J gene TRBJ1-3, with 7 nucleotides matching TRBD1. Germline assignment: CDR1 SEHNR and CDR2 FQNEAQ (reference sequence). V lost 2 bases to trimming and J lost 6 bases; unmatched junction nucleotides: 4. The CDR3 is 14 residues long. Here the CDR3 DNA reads TGTGCCAGCAGCTTATCACAGGGGAAAAACACCATATATTTT. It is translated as CASSLSQGKNTIYF.

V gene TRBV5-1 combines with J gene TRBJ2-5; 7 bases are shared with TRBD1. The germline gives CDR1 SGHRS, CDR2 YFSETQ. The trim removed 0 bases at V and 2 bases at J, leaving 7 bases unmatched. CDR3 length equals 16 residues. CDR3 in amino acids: CASSLVVTGPQETQYF. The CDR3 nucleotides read TGCGCCAGCAGCTTGGTGGTGACAGGGCCACAAGAGACCCAGTACTTC.

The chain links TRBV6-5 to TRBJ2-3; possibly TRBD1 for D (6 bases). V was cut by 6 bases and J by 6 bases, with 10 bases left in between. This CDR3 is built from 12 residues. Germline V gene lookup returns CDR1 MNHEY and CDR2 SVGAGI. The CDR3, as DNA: TGTGCCAGCAGCCGAACAGGGGATACGCAGTATTTT. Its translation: CASSRTGDTQYF.

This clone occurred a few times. The CDR3 DNA sequence: TGTGCCTGGCGGGGGGAGAACCCAGATACGCAGTATTTT. Its protein is CAWRGENPDTQYF. The V call is TRBV28, the J call TRBJ2-3; 8 bases are a match to TRBD2. This CDR3 contains 13 residues. CDR1 and CDR2 from the germline V gene are MDHEN and SYDVKM. J lost 4 bases, V lost 11 bases, and 8 bases had no gene match.

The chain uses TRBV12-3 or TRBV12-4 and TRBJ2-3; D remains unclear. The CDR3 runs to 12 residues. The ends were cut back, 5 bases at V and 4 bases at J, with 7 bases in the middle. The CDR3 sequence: CASSDSADTQYF. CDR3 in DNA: TGTGCCAGCAGTGATAGTGCAGATACGCAGTATTTT.

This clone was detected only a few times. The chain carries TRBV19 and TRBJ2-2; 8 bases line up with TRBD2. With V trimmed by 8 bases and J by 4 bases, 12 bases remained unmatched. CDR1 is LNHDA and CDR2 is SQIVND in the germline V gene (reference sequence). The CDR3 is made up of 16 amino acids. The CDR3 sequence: CASRYYEGLGTGELFF. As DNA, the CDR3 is TGTGCCAGTCGTTACTATGAGGGACTAGGCACCGGGGAGCTGTTTTTT.

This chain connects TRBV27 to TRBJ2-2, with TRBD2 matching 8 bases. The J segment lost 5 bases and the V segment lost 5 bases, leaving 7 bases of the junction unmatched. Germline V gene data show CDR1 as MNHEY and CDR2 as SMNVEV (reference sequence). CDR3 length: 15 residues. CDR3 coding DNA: TGTGCCAGCAGTCTCAGCGGGAGTAGGACCGGGGAGCTGTTTTTT. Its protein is CASSLSGSRTGELFF.

The CDR3 DNA reads TGTGCCAGCAGCCCCCAACTTGCAACTAATGAAAAACTGTTTTTT. Translating gives CASSPQLATNEKLFF. The V call is TRBV2, the J call TRBJ1-4; D unclear. Germline lookup yields CDR1 SNHLY and CDR2 FYNNEI. This CDR3 is built from 15 residues. Trimming took off 6 bases at V and 0 bases at J, with 11 bases between the two ends.

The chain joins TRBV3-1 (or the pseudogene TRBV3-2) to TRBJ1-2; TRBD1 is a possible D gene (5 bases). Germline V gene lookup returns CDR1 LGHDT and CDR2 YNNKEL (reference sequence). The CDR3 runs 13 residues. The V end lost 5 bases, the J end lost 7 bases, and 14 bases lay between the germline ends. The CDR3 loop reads CASSYQGIRGYTF. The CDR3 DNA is TGTGCCAGCAGCTACCAGGGAATTCGTGGCTACACCTTC.

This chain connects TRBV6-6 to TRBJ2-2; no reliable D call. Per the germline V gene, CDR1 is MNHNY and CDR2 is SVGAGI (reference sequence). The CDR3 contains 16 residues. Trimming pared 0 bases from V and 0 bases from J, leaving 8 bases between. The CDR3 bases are TGTGCCAGCAGTTACTCGCTGGCAGCGAACACCGGGGAGCTGTTTTTT. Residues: CASSYSLAANTGELFF.

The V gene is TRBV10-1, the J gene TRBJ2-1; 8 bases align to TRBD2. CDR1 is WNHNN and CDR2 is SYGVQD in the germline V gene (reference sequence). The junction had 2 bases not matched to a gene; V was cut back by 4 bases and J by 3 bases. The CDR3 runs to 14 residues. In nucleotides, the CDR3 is TGCGCCAGCAGTGTCAGCGGGAGCTACAATGAGCAGTTCTTC. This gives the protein CASSVSGSYNEQFF.

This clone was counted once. The chain's CDR3 is CASSQGHQTETSTDTQYF. CDR3 sequence (DNA): TGCGCCAGCAGCCAGGGGCACCAGACTGAGACTAGCACAGATACGCAGTATTTT. This chain connects TRBV4-1 to TRBJ2-3, with a possible D match to TRBD1 (5 bases). The CDR3 covers 18 residues. From germline, CDR1 is MGHRA and CDR2 YSYEKL. The V gene lost 3 bases and the J gene lost 0 bases, with 19 bases spanning the gap.

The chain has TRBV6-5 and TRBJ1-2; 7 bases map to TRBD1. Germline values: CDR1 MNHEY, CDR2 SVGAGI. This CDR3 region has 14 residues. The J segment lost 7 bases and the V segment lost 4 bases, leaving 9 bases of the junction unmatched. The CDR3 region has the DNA TGTGCCAGCAGTTCGAGATTTACAGGGGTTGGCTACACCTTC. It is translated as CASSSRFTGVGYTF.

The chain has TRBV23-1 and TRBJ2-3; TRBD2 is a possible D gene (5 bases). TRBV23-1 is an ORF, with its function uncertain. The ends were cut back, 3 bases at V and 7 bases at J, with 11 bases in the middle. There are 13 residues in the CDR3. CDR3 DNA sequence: TGCGCCAGCAGTCAGAGGGAGAGGAATACGCAGTATTTT. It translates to CASSQRERNTQYF.

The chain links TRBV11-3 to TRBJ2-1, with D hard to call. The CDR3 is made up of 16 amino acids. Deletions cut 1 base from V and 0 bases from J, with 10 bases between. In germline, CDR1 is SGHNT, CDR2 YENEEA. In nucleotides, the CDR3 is TGTGCCAGCAGCTTAGGCTACTCCCGCTCCTACAATGAGCAGTTCTTC. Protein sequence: CASSLGYSRSYNEQFF.

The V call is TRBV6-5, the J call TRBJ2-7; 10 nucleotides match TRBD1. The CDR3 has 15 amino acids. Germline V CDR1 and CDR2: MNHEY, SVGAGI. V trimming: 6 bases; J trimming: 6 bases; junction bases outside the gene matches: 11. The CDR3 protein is CASSRTPGTGAEQYF. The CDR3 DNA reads TGTGCCAGCAGCCGAACCCCCGGGACAGGGGCCGAGCAGTACTTC.

CDR3 loop: CASSLYPGGTGSEKLFF. The CDR3 DNA reads TGCGCCAGCAGCTTATACCCCGGGGGGACAGGGAGTGAAAAACTGTTTTTT. This rearrangement joins TRBV5-1 to TRBJ1-4; 9 bases fit TRBD1. The V gene end was trimmed by 2 bases and the J gene end by 7 bases; junction bases not matched to a gene: 12. The CDR3 is 17 amino acids. Germline loops: CDR1 SGHRS, CDR2 YFSETQ.

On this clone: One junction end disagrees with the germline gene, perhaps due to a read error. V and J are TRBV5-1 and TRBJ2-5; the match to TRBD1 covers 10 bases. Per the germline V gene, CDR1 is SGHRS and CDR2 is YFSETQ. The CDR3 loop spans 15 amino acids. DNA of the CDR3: TGCGCCAGCAGATTGGCAGGACAGGGGGTCGAGACCCAGTACTTC. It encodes CASRLAGQGVETQYF.

In nucleotides, the CDR3 is TGTGCCAGCTCACCGACGATAGCGGGAATGGAGACCCAGTACTTC. It translates to CASSPTIAGMETQYF. The chain couples TRBV18 to TRBJ2-5, with TRBD2 matching 8 bases. V dropped 3 bases and J dropped 5; count of bases not matched to a gene: 8. This CDR3 comprises 15 residues. Looked up from germline, CDR1 is KGHSH and CDR2 is LQKENI.

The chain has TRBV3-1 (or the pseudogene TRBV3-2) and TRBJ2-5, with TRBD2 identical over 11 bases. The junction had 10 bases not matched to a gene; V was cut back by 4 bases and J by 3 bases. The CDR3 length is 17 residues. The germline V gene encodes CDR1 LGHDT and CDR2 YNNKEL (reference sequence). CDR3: CASSLEYALAGEETQYF. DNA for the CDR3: TGTGCCAGCAGCCTCGAATATGCACTAGCGGGAGAAGAGACCCAGTACTTC.